This T cell receptor (beta chain) was identified in a study of human T cells and chemical hapten exposure. What the library attached to individual cDNA molecules were unique molecular identifiers. TCRdb independently ran MiXCR on the reads; one entry per CDR3 protein. Seen here are 2,500 to 3,000 distinct CDR3 sequences, roughly 40% observed once, and the top ten hold around 9.9%. The treatment is: therapeutic diphenylcyclopropenone sensitization with weekly scalp DPC. This clonotype was picked up a small number of times. The TCR originated in an adult with alopecia areata. Some clones in this sample may be carry-over from other donors' samples. This table probably holds off-target reads from a library built for another chain. Sequenced here: whole blood, sampled before DPC sensitization or 2, 6, or about 24 weeks after (not recorded which).

This CDR3 reads CASSRTATGELFF. The CDR3 DNA is TGTGCCAGCAGCCGGACGGCAACCGGGGAGCTGTTTTTT. The chain joins TRBV7-8 to TRBJ2-2; D is uncertain. Germline V gene sequence: CDR1 SGHVS, CDR2 FQNEAQ. V lost 5 bases and J lost 5, with 9 bases in between. The CDR3 consists of 13 residues. Looking up the rest from reference TRBV7-8 and TRBJ2-2 gives the full variable domain: GAGVSQSPRYKVAKRGQDVALRCDPISGHVSLFWYQQALGQGPEFLTYFQNEAQLDKSGLPSDRFFAERPEGSVSTLKIQRTQQEDSAVYLCASSRTATGELFFGEGSRLTVL.